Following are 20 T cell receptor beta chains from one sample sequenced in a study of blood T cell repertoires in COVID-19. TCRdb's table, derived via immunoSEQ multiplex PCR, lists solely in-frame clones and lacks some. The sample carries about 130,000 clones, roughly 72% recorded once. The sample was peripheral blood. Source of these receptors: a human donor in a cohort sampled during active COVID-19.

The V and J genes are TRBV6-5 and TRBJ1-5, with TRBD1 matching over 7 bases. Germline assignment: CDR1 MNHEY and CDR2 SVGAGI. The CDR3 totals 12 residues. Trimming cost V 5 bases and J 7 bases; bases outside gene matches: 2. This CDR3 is CASSPDRQPQHF. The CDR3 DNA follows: TGTGCCAGCAGTCCGGACAGGCAGCCCCAGCATTTT.

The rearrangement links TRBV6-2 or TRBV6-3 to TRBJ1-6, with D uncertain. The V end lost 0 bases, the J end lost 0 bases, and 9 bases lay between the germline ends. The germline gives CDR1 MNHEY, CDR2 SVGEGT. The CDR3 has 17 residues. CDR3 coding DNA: TGTGCCAGCAGTTACTCGTCCGGGAGCTCCTATAATTCACCCCTCCACTTT. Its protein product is CASSYSSGSSYNSPLHF.

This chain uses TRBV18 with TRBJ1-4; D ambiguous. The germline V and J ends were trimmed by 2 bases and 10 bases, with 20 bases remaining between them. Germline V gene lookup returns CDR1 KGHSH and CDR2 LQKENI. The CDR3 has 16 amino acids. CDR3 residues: CASSPSAPVTGGKLFF. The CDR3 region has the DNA TGTGCCAGCTCACCATCGGCTCCCGTCACCGGCGGAAAACTGTTTTTT.

As DNA, the CDR3 is TGTGCCAGCTCACCCTCCAGACAGGGGATGTACGAGCAGTACTTC. Encoded protein: CASSPSRQGMYEQYF. The V call is TRBV18, the J call TRBJ2-7; 8 bases map to TRBD1. Germline V gene data show CDR1 as KGHSH and CDR2 as LQKENI. There are 15 residues in the CDR3. The junction had 8 bases not matched to a gene; V was cut back by 3 bases and J by 4 bases.

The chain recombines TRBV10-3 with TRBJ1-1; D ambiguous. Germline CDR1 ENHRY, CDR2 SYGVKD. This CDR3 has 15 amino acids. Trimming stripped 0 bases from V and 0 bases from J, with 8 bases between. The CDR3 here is CAISESSLMNTEAFF. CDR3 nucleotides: TGTGCCATCAGTGAGTCGTCACTTATGAACACTGAAGCTTTCTTT.

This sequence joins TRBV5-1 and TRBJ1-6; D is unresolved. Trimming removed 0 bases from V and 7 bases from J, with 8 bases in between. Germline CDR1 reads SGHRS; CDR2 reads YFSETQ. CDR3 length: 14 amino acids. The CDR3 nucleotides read TGCGCCAGCAGCTTGGCCAGAGGAAATTCACCCCTCCACTTT. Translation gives CASSLARGNSPLHF.

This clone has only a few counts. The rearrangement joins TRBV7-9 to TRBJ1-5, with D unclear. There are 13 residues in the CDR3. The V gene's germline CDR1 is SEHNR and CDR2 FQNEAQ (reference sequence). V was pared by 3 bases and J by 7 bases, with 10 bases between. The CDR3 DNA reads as TGTGCCAGCAGCTTCGAGGGAAACCAGCCCCAGCATTTT. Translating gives CASSFEGNQPQHF.

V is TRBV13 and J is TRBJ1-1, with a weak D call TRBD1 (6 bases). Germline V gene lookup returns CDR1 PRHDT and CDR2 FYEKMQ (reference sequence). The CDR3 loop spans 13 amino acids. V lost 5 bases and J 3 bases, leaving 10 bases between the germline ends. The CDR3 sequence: CASSTQGYTEAFF. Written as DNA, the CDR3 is TGTGCCAGCAGCACACAGGGTTACACTGAAGCTTTCTTT.

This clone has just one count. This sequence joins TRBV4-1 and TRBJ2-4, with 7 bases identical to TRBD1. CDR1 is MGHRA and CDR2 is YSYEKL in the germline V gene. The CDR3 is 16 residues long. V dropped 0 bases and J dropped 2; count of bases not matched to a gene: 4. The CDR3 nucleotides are TGCGCCAGCAGCCAAGATTACAGGGGAACCAAAAACATTCAGTACTTC. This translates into CASSQDYRGTKNIQYF.

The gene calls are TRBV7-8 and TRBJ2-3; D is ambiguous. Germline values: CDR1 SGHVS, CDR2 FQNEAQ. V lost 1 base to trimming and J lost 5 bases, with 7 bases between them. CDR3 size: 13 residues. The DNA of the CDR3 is TGTGCCAGCAGCTTAGGGTCCGGAGATACGCAGTATTTT. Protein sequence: CASSLGSGDTQYF.

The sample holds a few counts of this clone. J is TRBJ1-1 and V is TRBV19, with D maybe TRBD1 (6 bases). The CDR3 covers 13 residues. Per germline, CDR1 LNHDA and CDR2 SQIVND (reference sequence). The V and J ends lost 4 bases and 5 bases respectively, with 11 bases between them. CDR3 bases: TGTGCCAGTAGTAATCAGGGGTCTACTGAAGCTTTCTTT. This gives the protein CASSNQGSTEAFF.

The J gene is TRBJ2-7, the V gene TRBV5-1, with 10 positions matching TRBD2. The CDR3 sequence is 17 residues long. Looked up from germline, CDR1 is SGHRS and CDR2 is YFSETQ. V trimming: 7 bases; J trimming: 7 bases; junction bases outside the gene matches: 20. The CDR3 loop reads CASGAQPSSGGPGEQYF. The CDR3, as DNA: TGCGCCAGCGGCGCACAACCTTCTAGCGGGGGACCGGGGGAGCAGTACTTC.

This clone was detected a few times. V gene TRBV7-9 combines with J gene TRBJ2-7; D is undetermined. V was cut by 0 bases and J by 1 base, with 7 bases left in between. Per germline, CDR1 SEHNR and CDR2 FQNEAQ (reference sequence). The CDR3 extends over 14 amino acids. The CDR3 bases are TGTGCCAGCAGCTTAGCTCCCAGATCCTACGAGCAGTACTTC. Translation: CASSLAPRSYEQYF.

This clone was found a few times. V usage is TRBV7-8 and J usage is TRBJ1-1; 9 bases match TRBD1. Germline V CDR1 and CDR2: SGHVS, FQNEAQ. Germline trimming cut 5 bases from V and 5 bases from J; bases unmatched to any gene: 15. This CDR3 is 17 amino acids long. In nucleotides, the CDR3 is TGTGCCAGCAGCCCCCAAGGACAGGGGAGGTCGGGGACTGAAGCTTTCTTT. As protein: CASSPQGQGRSGTEAFF.

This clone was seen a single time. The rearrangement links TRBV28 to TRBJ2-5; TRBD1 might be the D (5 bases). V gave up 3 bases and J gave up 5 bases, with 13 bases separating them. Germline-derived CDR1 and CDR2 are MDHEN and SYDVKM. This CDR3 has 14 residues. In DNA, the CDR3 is TGTGCCAGCAGTTTGGACCAGGGCTGGGAGACCCAGTACTTC. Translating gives CASSLDQGWETQYF.

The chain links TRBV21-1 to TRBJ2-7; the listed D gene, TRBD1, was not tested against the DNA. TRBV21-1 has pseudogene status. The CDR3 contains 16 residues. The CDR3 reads CASSSRQPKEVYEQYF. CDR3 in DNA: TGTGCCAGCAGCTCCAGACAGCCTAAGGAAGTCTACGAGCAGTACTTC.

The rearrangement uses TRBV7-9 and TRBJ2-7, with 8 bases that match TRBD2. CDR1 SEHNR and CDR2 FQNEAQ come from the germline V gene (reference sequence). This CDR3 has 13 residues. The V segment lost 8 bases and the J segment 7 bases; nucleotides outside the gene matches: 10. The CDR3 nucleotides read TGTGCCAGCTCAAGAGCGGGGGCTGGGGAGCAGTACTTC. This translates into CASSRAGAGEQYF.

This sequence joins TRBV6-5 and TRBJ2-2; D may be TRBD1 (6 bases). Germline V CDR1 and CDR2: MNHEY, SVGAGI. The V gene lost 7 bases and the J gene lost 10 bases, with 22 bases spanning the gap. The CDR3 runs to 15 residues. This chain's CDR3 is CASTSVLTGSKELFF. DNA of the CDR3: TGTGCCAGCACTTCGGTCCTCACAGGGTCCAAGGAGCTGTTTTTT.

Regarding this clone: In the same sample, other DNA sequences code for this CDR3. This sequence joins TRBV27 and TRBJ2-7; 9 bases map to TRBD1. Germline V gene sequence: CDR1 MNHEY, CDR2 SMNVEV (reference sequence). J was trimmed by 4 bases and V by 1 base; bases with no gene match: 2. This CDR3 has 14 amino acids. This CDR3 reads CASSLLQGAYEQYF. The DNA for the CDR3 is TGTGCCAGCAGTTTATTACAGGGGGCGTACGAGCAGTACTTC.

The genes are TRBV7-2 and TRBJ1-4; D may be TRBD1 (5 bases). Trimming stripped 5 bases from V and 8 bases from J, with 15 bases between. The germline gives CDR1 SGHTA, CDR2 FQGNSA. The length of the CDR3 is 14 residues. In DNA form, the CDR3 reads TGTGCCAGCAGCCGCGACCTCTCAGGGGAAAAACTGTTTTTT. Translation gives CASSRDLSGEKLFF.